This entry lists 8 T cell receptor beta chains sequenced from one sample in a study of shared clonotypes between healthy human individuals. Assay: immunoSEQ multiplex PCR; the TCRdb copy retains only in-frame clones and omits some. The table lists approximately 2.4 million clones, around 95% of them singletons. Input material: naive CD4+ T cells sorted from blood. Sample subset: CD45RA+ positively selected. All receptors come from a man between 18 and 35 years old in good health.

The J gene is TRBJ1-1, the V gene TRBV5-4, with D unresolved. CDR3 length: 15 residues. Germline CDR1 reads SGHNT; CDR2 reads YYREEE (reference sequence). V was cut by 4 bases and J by 1 base, with 14 bases left in between. Here the CDR3 reads CASSPTARSNTEAFF. The CDR3 region has the DNA TGTGCCAGCAGCCCTACGGCGAGGTCGAACACTGAAGCTTTCTTT.

This chain uses TRBV18 with TRBJ1-5, with D possibly being TRBD1 (5 bases). Germline lookup yields CDR1 KGHSH and CDR2 LQKENI. V gave up 4 bases and J gave up 6 bases, with 10 bases separating them. The CDR3 covers 13 residues. The CDR3 sequence is CASSREGSQPQHF. For the CDR3, the DNA is TGTGCCAGCTCACGAGAGGGGAGTCAGCCCCAGCATTTT. The full variable domain, with the rest looked up from reference TRBV18 and TRBJ1-5, is NAGVMQNPRHLVRRRGQEARLRCSPMKGHSHVYWYRQLPEEGLKFMVYLQKENIIDESGMPKERFSAEFPKEGPSILRIQQVVRGDSAAYFCASSREGSQPQHFGDGTRLSIL.

This chain uses TRBV5-6 with TRBJ2-7; D may be TRBD1 (5 bases). V lost 0 bases, J lost 7 bases, and 20 bases lay in between. Germline V gives CDR1 SGHDT, CDR2 YYEEEE. CDR3 length: 16 amino acids. The CDR3 loop is CASSLAVQGSFIEQYF. In DNA form, the CDR3 reads TGTGCCAGCAGCTTGGCGGTCCAGGGTAGTTTTATAGAGCAGTACTTC.

The chain combines TRBV5-1 with TRBJ2-5, with D possibly being TRBD1 (5 bases). Per germline, CDR1 SGHRS and CDR2 YFSETQ. With 2 bases removed from V and 2 bases from J, the gap between germline ends came to 13 bases. The CDR3 is made up of 15 amino acids. CDR3 coding DNA: TGCGCCAGCAGCTTCGACAGTAGGGCTCAAGAGACCCAGTACTTC. Encoded protein: CASSFDSRAQETQYF.

V usage is TRBV11-2 and J usage is TRBJ2-2, with a tentative D call TRBD2 (6 bases). Germline loops: CDR1 SGHAT, CDR2 FQNNGV. The CDR3 has 16 amino acids. The ends were cut back, 2 bases at V and 1 base at J, with 11 bases in the middle. CDR3 sequence: CASSLRSGKNTGELFF. The CDR3 DNA reads TGTGCCAGCAGCTTACGTAGCGGCAAGAACACCGGGGAGCTGTTTTTT.

This clone was observed a single time. This chain connects TRBV1 to TRBJ2-1; TRBD1, the table's D call, was not compared with the DNA. TRBV1 is noted as a pseudogene. CDR3 length equals 15 residues. In DNA, the CDR3 is TGCACCAGCAGCCAAGATAAGGGGGACTACAATGAGCAGTTCTTC. Protein: CTSSQDKGDYNEQFF.

The chain recombines TRBV5-6 with TRBJ2-7, with 9 bases lining up with TRBD1. The germline V gene encodes CDR1 SGHDT and CDR2 YYEEEE. The CDR3 spans 13 residues. V trimming: 4 bases; J trimming: 7 bases; junction bases outside the gene matches: 6. The CDR3 reads CASSATGGWEQYF. The CDR3 nucleotides read TGTGCCAGCAGCGCTACAGGGGGCTGGGAGCAGTACTTC.

Notes on this clone: Other DNA variants within this sample encode the same CDR3. J is TRBJ1-2 and V is TRBV18; 7 positions match TRBD1. V was pared by 2 bases and J by 2 bases, with 2 bases of the junction left unmatched. The CDR3 is 14 amino acids. Germline V CDR1 and CDR2: KGHSH, LQKENI. The CDR3 loop is CASSPNRGNYGYTF. The DNA of the CDR3 is TGTGCCAGCTCACCAAACAGGGGCAACTATGGCTACACCTTC.